The 3 T cell receptor beta chains listed next were all sequenced from one sample in a study of T cells in Graves' hyperthyroidism and ophthalmopathy. The CDR3 regions of TCR beta were amplified from RNA transcripts. RT-PCR in the first round (using the HTBI primer set) targeted the TCR CDR3. One entry per CDR3 protein, called by TCRdb with MiXCR from the multiplex PCR reads. The top ten hold around 9.2% of the sample, which has about 360,000 distinct CDR3 sequences, approximately 13% seen once. Sample: blood. The receptors come from a woman younger than 35 with Graves' hyperthyroidism.

The V call is TRBV20-1, the J call TRBJ1-1; 7 bases line up with TRBD1. Germline CDR1 reads DFQATT; CDR2 reads SNEGSKA (reference sequence). V shed 0 bases and J 8 bases; nucleotides not matched to a gene: 12. There are 15 residues in the CDR3. CDR3 residues: CSARDPGTDLREAFF. The CDR3 DNA is TGCAGTGCTAGAGACCCCGGGACAGACCTAAGAGAAGCTTTCTTT.

The table lists this clonotype with many counts. This sequence joins TRBV2 and TRBJ2-7; 8 nucleotides match TRBD1. This CDR3 comprises 13 residues. Trimming at V came to 7 bases and at J to 2 bases, leaving 4 bases not matched to a gene. Germline values: CDR1 SNHLY, CDR2 FYNNEI. The CDR3 DNA sequence: TGTGCCAGCACCGGACAGGGCCCCTACGAGCAGTACTTC. Translating gives CASTGQGPYEQYF. Full variable domain (missing parts from reference TRBV2 and TRBJ2-7): EPEVTQTPSHQVTQMGQEVILRCVPISNHLYFYWYRQILGQKVEFLVSFYNNEISEKSEIFDDQFSVERPDGSNFTLKIRSTKLEDSAMYFCASTGQGPYEQYFGPGTRLTVT.

This clonotype has ten or more counts. V and J are TRBV20-1 and TRBJ2-3, with 15 bases aligning to TRBD2. The CDR3 has 15 residues. The junction had 6 bases not matched to a gene; V was cut back by 5 bases and J by 6 bases. Germline assignment: CDR1 DFQATT and CDR2 SNEGSKA (reference sequence). The chain's CDR3 is CSAGLAGGPGDTQYF. CDR3 bases: TGCAGTGCTGGACTAGCGGGAGGGCCAGGGGATACGCAGTATTTT.